The following is a T cell receptor (beta chain) sequence with its context. Each CDR3 protein is one row after TCRdb ran MiXCR on the 5' RACE reads. The sample gives roughly 94,000 distinct CDR3 sequences, over 8% of which show up once; over 15% is in the top ten. The record originates from a study of T cells after yellow fever vaccination. Study background: Preparation of the low-cell-number fractions used SMART-Seq v4 Ultra Low Input.

CDR1 and CDR2 (germline): MNHEY, SVGAGI. Losses at the gene ends were 6 bases for V and 6 bases for J; bases not matched to a gene: 9. CDR3 length: 15 amino acids. Sequenced here: CD8+ T cells not binding an NS4B(214-222) dextramer, sorted from PBMCs, sampled roughly 15 days after the first yellow fever vaccination. The chain uses TRBV6-5 and TRBJ1-5; 9 nucleotides align to TRBD1. The receptor comes from a man younger than 35 who received the YFV17D yellow fever vaccine. In DNA form, the CDR3 reads TGTGCCAGCAGCACGCCTGACAGGGGGAGTCAGCCCCAGCATTTT. It is translated as CASSTPDRGSQPQHF.